Each of the 9 T cell receptor beta chains below was sequenced from the same sample in a study of tumor-infiltrating lymphocytes in primary liver carcinoma. From about 490 ng of total RNA, TCR beta-specific cDNA was reverse-transcribed using a constant-region primer. It was through three nested multiplex PCR rounds of slightly modified ARM-PCR that TCR beta libraries arose. The first two PCR rounds, around 10 cycles each, used TRBV1-TRBV30 forward primers and a C-beta reverse primer. Each CDR3 protein is one row after TCRdb ran MiXCR on the multiplex PCR reads. The sample holds fewer than 350,000 distinct CDR3 sequences, approximately 65% seen once. Both blood RNA, taken from unsorted whole blood, and germline DNA were extracted. The sequenced sample was peripheral blood. The source of these receptors is a man aged 40-49 years with primary liver carcinoma and hepatitis B virus infection.

About this clonotype itself: Compared with germline, one end of the junction differs, possibly owing to a read error. V gene TRBV6-6 combines with J gene TRBJ2-1; 15 bases fit TRBD2. Germline loops: CDR1 MNHNY, CDR2 SVGAGI (reference sequence). The CDR3 length is 22 residues. CDR3 bases: TGTGCCAGCAGTTTACGGCCAGGGGGCTTTGGACTAGCGGGAGGGAGGGACAATGGGCAGTTCTTC. This sequence encodes CASSLRPGGFGLAGGRDNGQFF.

The chain is built from TRBV10-3 and TRBJ1-1; D unclear. V dropped 2 bases and J dropped 4 bases, with 8 bases sitting between them. The CDR3 sequence is 13 residues long. Germline V gives CDR1 ENHRY, CDR2 SYGVKD. The CDR3 region has the DNA TGTGCCATCAGTGAGGGGATGTGCACTGAAGCTTTCTTT. The encoded protein is CAISEGMCTEAFF.

This clonotype was counted between two and nine times. The junction departs from germline at one end; a sequencing error may be responsible. The V call is TRBV6-1, the J call TRBJ2-7; perhaps TRBD2 as D (6 bases). The germline V gene has CDR1 MNHNS and CDR2 SASEGT. The CDR3 spans 12 residues. Here the CDR3 reads CAGSESGGEQYF. The CDR3 DNA reads as TGTGCCGGCAGTGAATCCGGGGGCGAGCAGTACTTC.

A remark on this clonotype: Likely a read error: the CDR3 ends without its conserved phenylalanine or tryptophan. This CDR3 reads CASSEGIVGQPQHL. The CDR3 DNA reads TGTGCCAGCAGTGAAGGGATAGTTGGTCAGCCCCAGCATCTT. The rearrangement links TRBV28 to TRBJ1-5; no reliable D call. Trimming took off 5 bases at V and 6 bases at J, with 14 bases between the two ends. The germline V gene has CDR1 MDHEN and CDR2 SYDVKM. The CDR3 spans 14 residues.

In regard to this clonotype: The germline gene is not matched at one end of the junction; a read error may be the cause. The chain is built from TRBV5-1 and TRBJ1-1; D ambiguous. Germline-derived CDR1 and CDR2 are SGHRS and YFSETQ. The CDR3 extends over 16 amino acids. CDR3 sequence reads: CASSFSPTDLNTEVFF. For the CDR3, the DNA is TGCGCTAGCAGCTTTTCCCCCACAGATTTGAACACTGAAGTTTTCTTT.

Points on this clonotype: A clone one base away is much larger, so this may be a read error. The chain has TRBV12-3 or TRBV12-4 and TRBJ2-1; 11 bases line up with TRBD2. The CDR3 extends over 14 amino acids. With V trimmed by 6 bases and J by 6 bases, 4 bases remained unmatched. CDR3 sequence reads: CASRVSGRANEQFF. CDR3 nucleotides: TGTGCCAGCAGAGTTAGCGGGAGGGCCAATGAGCAGTTCTTC.

As for this clonotype: Without the conserved terminal phenylalanine or tryptophan, this CDR3 likely stems from a read error. The rearrangement links TRBV29-1 to TRBJ2-7, with 7 positions matching TRBD2. TRBJ2-1 explains the end of the DNA better; the J call may be wrong. CDR3 length: 13 amino acids. Per the germline V gene, CDR1 is SQVTM and CDR2 is ANQGSEA. The CDR3 loop is CSVTGTGRGGQFL. DNA of the CDR3: TGCAGCGTAACCGGGACGGGGAGGGGAGGGCAGTTCTTA.

This chain links TRBV11-3 with TRBJ2-1; no clear D. This CDR3 comprises 13 residues. The germline V gene encodes CDR1 SGHNT and CDR2 YENEEA. The germline V and J ends were trimmed by 3 bases and 9 bases, with 12 bases remaining between them. The CDR3 bases are TGTGCCAGCAGCTTCGCGCCTTCGCTTGAGCAGTTCTTC. Its translation is CASSFAPSLEQFF.

Points on this clonotype: One end of the junction fails to match germline, which may point to a read error. The chain combines TRBV6-5 with TRBJ2-7, with D perhaps TRBD1 or TRBD2 (5 bases each). This CDR3 spans 15 amino acids. Germline V gene sequence: CDR1 MNHEY, CDR2 SVGAGI. The CDR3 sequence: CASTTGTPGTYKQYF. The CDR3 bases are TGTGCCAGCACCACCGGGACCCCGGGCACCTACAAGCAGTACTTC.